A single sample is the source of the 13 T cell receptor beta chains below, sequenced in a study of molecular identifiers for immune sequencing clone quantification. Via MiXCR, TCRdb re-called the PCR reads, giving one row per CDR3 protein. This sample has fewer than 25,000 distinct CDR3 sequences, with about a sixth found just once. The sample comprised naive CD8+ T cells from blood, with Jurkat cell RNA spiked in. The subset denotes: FACS-sorted CD8+CD4-CCR7+CD45RA+ naive T cells. The receptors here all came from a human donor in good health. Some libraries in this study had Jurkat cell RNA spiked in.

This clonotype was seen repeatedly, ten times or more. This rearrangement joins TRBV6-1 to TRBJ2-3; no definite D call. CDR1 and CDR2 (germline): MNHNS, SASEGT. The CDR3 spans 17 residues. The V end lost 0 bases, the J end lost 0 bases, and 13 bases lay between the germline ends. The chain's CDR3 is CASSEAAVPESTDTQYF. CDR3 nucleotide sequence: TGTGCCAGCAGTGAAGCCGCCGTCCCGGAAAGCACAGATACGCAGTATTTT.

This clonotype was observed at least ten times. V is TRBV23-1 and J is TRBJ2-3; 8 positions agree with TRBD1. TRBV23-1 belongs to the ORF category, with a function that is uncertain. The CDR3 has 19 residues. Trimming at V came to 3 bases and at J to 2 bases, leaving 16 bases not matched to a gene. The CDR3 sequence is CASSHTPDRGPPITDTQYF. The CDR3 nucleotides read TGCGCCAGCAGTCACACACCCGACAGGGGTCCGCCAATCACAGATACGCAGTATTTT.

Many counts were recorded for this clonotype. The V gene is TRBV6-6, the J gene TRBJ2-7; 9 bases are shared with TRBD2. The germline CDR1 and CDR2 sequences are MNHNY and SVGAGI (reference sequence). V trimming: 7 bases; J trimming: 7 bases; junction bases outside the gene matches: 11. CDR3 size: 14 residues. In nucleotides, the CDR3 is TGTGCCAGCACGGGGACTAGCCCCGATAGGGAGCAGTACTTC. The encoded protein is CASTGTSPDREQYF.

This clonotype has ten or more counts. J is TRBJ2-5 and V is TRBV20-1, with D perhaps TRBD1 (5 bases). The CDR3 spans 16 residues. The germline V and J ends were trimmed by 3 bases and 2 bases, with 19 bases remaining between them. Germline CDR1 is DFQATT and CDR2 is SNEGSKA (reference sequence). The CDR3 nucleotides read TGCAGTGCTAGGAATATTCAGGGTTTAAGGCAAGAGACCCAGTACTTC. Protein sequence: CSARNIQGLRQETQYF.

The chain employs TRBV11-3 and TRBJ2-2, with 7 positions matching TRBD1. The CDR3 has 16 amino acids. The trim removed 4 bases at V and 4 bases at J, leaving 9 bases unmatched. Per the germline V gene, CDR1 is SGHNT and CDR2 is YENEEA. For the CDR3, the DNA is TGTGCCAGCAGCTCACAGGGGACAGAGAGCACCGGGGAGCTGTTTTTT. Translating it yields CASSSQGTESTGELFF.

The chain has TRBV7-8 and TRBJ1-6; D perhaps matches TRBD1 (5 bases). CDR1 and CDR2 (germline): SGHVS, FQNEAQ. The CDR3 covers 15 residues. The germline V and J ends were trimmed by 6 bases and 5 bases, with 14 bases remaining between them. CDR3 DNA sequence: TGTGCCAGCAGTTCGAGCCAGGACAATAATTCACCCCTCCACTTT. This codes for CASSSSQDNNSPLHF.

This clonotype has a count of ten or more. This rearrangement joins TRBV3-1 to TRBJ2-2; 9 bases are shared with TRBD1. The CDR3 extends over 16 amino acids. J lost 6 bases, V lost 3 bases, and 8 bases had no gene match. Germline loops: CDR1 LGHDT, CDR2 YNNKEL (reference sequence). In DNA form, the CDR3 reads TGTGCCAGCAGCCATCTATGGGGACAGGGCGCCGGGGAGCTGTTTTTT. Translated: CASSHLWGQGAGELFF.

Comment on this clonotype: A single base separates this from a much larger clone, so it may be a read error. The gene calls are TRBV27 and TRBJ2-2, with TRBD1 as a possible D gene (6 bases). Germline values: CDR1 MNHEY, CDR2 SMNVEV (reference sequence). This CDR3 is built from 15 residues. DNA for the CDR3: TGTGCCAACAGTTTTGGGCAGGGGCGAAAATTGGAGCTGTTTTTT. Residues: CANSFGQGRKLELFF.

This clonotype occurred many times. The CDR3, as DNA: TGCAGCGTTGCTGGGGGCCCCCGATATGGCTACACCTTC. Translated: CSVAGGPRYGYTF. This chain connects TRBV29-1 to TRBJ1-2; the D gene is possibly TRBD1 (6 bases). Germline CDR1 SQVTM, CDR2 ANQGSEA. Trimming left V 4 bases short and J 5 bases short, with 14 bases between. This CDR3 is built from 13 residues. The entire variable domain, with the rest obtained from reference TRBV29-1 and TRBJ1-2, is as follows: SAVISQKPSRDICQRGTSLTIQCQVDSQVTMMFWYRQQPGQSLTLIATANQGSEATYESGFVIDKFPISRPNLTFSTLTVSNMSPEDSSIYLCSVAGGPRYGYTFGSGTRLTVV.

This clonotype was counted many times. The rearrangement links TRBV4-3 to TRBJ1-1; D unresolved. Germline V gene data show CDR1 as LGHNA and CDR2 as YSLEER. The CDR3 sequence is 13 residues long. The V and J ends lost 1 base and 4 bases respectively, with 7 bases between them. In DNA form, the CDR3 reads TGCGCCAGCAGCCAAGCCAGTGCCACTGAAGCTTTCTTT. Protein: CASSQASATEAFF.

This clonotype appeared many times. J is TRBJ2-7 and V is TRBV7-6; D not certain. V was trimmed by 1 base and J by 1 base, leaving 8 bases between them. Germline lookup yields CDR1 SGHVS and CDR2 FNYEAQ. The CDR3 runs 14 residues. The CDR3 is CASSLEVGSYEQYF. The DNA for the CDR3 is TGTGCCAGCAGCTTAGAGGTGGGTTCCTACGAGCAGTACTTC. The variable domain in full, with the rest retrieved from reference TRBV7-6 and TRBJ2-7, is GAGVSQSPRYKVTKRGQDVALRCDPISGHVSLYWYRQALGQGPEFLTYFNYEAQQDKSGLPNDRFSAERPEGSISTLTIQRTEQRDSAMYRCASSLEVGSYEQYFGPGTRLTVT.

The table lists this clonotype with many counts. The chain combines TRBV11-2 with TRBJ2-1; no firm D call. The CDR3 totals 13 residues. In germline, CDR1 is SGHAT, CDR2 FQNNGV. The ends were cut back, 1 base at V and 6 bases at J, with 7 bases in the middle. In DNA form, the CDR3 reads TGTGCCAGCAGCTTAGGCACCGCCAATGAGCAGTTCTTC. It specifies CASSLGTANEQFF.

This clonotype was counted ten times or more. The gene calls are TRBV27 and TRBJ1-1; D call uncertain. Germline V gives CDR1 MNHEY, CDR2 SMNVEV (reference sequence). The CDR3 runs 13 residues. Trimming shortened V by 5 bases and J by 0 bases, and 7 bases separated the two germline ends. The CDR3 coding sequence is TGTGCCAGCAGTCTGCAGGTGAACACTGAAGCTTTCTTT. Its protein is CASSLQVNTEAFF.